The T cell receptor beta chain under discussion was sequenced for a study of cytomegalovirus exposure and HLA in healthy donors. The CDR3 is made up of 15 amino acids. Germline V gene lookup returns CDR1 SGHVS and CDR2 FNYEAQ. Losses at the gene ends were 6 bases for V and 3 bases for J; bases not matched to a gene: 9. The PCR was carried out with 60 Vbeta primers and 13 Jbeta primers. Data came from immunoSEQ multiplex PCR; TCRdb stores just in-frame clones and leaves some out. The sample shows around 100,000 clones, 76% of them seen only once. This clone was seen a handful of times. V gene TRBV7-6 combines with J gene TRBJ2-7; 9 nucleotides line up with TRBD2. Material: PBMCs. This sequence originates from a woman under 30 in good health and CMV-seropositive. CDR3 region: CASRPTSGGSYEQYF. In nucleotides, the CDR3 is TGTGCCAGCAGGCCGACTAGCGGAGGCAGCTACGAGCAGTACTTC.